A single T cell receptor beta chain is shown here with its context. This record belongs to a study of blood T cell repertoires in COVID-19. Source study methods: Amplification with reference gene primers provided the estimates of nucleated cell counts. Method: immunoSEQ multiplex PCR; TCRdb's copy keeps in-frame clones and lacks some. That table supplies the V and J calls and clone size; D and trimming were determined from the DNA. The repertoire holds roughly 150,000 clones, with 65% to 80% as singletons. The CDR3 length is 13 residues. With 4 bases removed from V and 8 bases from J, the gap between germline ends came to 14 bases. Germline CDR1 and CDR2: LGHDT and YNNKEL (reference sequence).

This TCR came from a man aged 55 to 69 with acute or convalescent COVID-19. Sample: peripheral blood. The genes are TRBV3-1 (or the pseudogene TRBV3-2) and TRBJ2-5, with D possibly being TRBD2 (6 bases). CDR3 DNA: TGTGCCAGCAGCCGCCCAGTCGGGAGAACCCAGTACTTC. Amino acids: CASSRPVGRTQYF.